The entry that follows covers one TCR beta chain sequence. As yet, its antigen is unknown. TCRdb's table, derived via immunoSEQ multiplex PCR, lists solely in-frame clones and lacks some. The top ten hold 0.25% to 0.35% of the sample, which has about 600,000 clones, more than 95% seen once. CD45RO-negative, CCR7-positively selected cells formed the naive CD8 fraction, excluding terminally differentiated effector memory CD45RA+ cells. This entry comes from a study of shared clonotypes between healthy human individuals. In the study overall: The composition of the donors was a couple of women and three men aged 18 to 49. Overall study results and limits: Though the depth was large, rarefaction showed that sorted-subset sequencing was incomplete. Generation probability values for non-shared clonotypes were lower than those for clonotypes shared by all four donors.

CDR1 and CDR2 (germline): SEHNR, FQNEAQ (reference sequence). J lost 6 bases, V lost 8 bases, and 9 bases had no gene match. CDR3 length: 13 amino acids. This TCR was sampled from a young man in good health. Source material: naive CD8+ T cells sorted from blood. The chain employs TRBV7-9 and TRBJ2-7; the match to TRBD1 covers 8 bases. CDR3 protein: CASAGQVVVEQYF. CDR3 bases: TGTGCCAGCGCGGGACAGGTCGTCGTCGAGCAGTACTTC.